The 3 T cell receptor beta chains below all came from one sample that was sequenced in a study of shared clonotypes between healthy human individuals. The protocol was immunoSEQ multiplex PCR, while the TCRdb copy is restricted to in-frame clones and leaves out a portion. The sample holds more than 2,000,000 clones, approximately 90% seen once. Sequencing input: naive CD4+ T cells sorted from blood. Subset of the sample: CD45RA+ positively selected. These receptors all come from a man between 18 and 29 years old in good health.

This clone was found once. The rearrangement joins TRBV7-9 to TRBJ2-5, with 10 bases fitting TRBD2. Germline CDR1 reads SEHNR; CDR2 reads FQNEAQ (reference sequence). This CDR3 has 14 residues. V shed 3 bases, J shed 4 bases, and the junction held 2 bases outside the gene matches. CDR3 protein: CASSFSGGIETQYF. In nucleotides, the CDR3 is TGTGCCAGCAGCTTTAGCGGGGGGATAGAGACCCAGTACTTC.

The genes are TRBV6-6 and TRBJ2-2; 9 bases map to TRBD2. Germline values: CDR1 MNHNY, CDR2 SVGAGI (reference sequence). Losses at the gene ends were 11 bases for V and 6 bases for J; bases not matched to a gene: 10. The length of the CDR3 is 14 residues. CDR3 protein: CAALGREGPGELFF. The CDR3 coding sequence is TGTGCCGCCCTGGGGCGGGAGGGTCCCGGGGAGCTGTTTTTT.

This chain uses TRBV6-6 with TRBJ2-4, with a tentative D call TRBD1 (5 bases). The CDR3 spans 15 residues. From germline, CDR1 is MNHNY and CDR2 SVGAGI (reference sequence). V lost 10 bases, J lost 1 base, and 17 bases lay in between. The CDR3 nucleotides are TGTGCCACTAGAGTACAGGTGGGGGCCAAAAACATTCAGTACTTC. Translating it yields CATRVQVGAKNIQYF.